This T cell receptor beta chain was observed in a study of control samples from healthy donors and cancer patients. V was pared by 3 bases and J by 5 bases, with 7 bases of the junction left unmatched. The CDR3 spans 14 residues. Germline V gene lookup returns CDR1 DFQATT and CDR2 SNEGSKA (reference sequence). Using immunoSEQ multiplex PCR, the repertoire was profiled, and TCRdb retains in-frame clones only, with some absent. The sample consists of about 180,000 clones, around nine tenths of them appearing once. The sequence came from a man aged 30 to 39 in good health. The chain has TRBV20-1 and TRBJ1-5; the match to TRBD1 covers 7 bases. Material for sequencing was blood. This chain's CDR3 is CSASHGRGDQPQHF. CDR3 nucleotide sequence: TGCAGTGCTAGTCATGGCAGGGGGGATCAGCCCCAGCATTTT.